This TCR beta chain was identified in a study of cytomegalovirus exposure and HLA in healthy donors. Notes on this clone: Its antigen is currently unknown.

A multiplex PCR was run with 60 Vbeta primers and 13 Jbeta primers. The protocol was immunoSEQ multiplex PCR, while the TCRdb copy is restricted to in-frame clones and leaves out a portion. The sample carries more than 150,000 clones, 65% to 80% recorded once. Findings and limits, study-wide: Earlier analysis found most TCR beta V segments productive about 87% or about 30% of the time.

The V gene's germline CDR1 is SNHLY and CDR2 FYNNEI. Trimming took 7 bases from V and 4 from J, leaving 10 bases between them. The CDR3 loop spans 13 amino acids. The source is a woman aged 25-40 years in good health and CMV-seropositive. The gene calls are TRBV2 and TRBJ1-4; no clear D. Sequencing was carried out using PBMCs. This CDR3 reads CASMGRNNEKLFF. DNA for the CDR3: TGTGCCAGCATGGGGAGAAATAATGAAAAACTGTTTTTT.